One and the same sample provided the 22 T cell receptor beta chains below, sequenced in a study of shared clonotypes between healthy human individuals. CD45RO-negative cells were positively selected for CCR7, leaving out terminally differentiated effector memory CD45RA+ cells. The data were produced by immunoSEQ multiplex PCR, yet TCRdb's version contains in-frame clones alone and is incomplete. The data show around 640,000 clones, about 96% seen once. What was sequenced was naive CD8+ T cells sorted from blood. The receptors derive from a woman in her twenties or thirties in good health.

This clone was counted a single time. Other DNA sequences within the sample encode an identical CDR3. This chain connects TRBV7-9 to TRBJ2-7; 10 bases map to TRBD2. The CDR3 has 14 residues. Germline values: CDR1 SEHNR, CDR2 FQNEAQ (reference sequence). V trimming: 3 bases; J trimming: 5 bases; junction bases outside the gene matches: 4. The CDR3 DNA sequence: TGTGCCAGCAGCTTCGGGCTAGCGGGAGACGAGCAGTACTTC. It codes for CASSFGLAGDEQYF.

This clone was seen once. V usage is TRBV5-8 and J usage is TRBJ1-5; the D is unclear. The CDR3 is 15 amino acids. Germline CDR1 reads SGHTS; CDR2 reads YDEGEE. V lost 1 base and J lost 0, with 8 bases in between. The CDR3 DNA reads TGTGCCAGCAGCTTGTCTCAGTATAGCAATCAGCCCCAGCATTTT. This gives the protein CASSLSQYSNQPQHF.

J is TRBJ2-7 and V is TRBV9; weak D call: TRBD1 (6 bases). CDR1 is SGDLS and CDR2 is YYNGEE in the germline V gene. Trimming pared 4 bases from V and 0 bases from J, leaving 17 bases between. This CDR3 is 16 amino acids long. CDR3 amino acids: CASSPAGGEPSYEQYF. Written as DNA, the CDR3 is TGTGCCAGCAGCCCCGCTGGGGGCGAGCCCTCCTACGAGCAGTACTTC.

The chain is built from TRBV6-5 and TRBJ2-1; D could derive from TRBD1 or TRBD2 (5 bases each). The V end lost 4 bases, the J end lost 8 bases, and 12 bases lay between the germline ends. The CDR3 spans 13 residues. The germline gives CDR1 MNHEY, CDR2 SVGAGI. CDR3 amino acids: CASSSQMGDEQFF. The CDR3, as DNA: TGTGCCAGCAGTTCCCAAATGGGGGATGAGCAGTTCTTC.

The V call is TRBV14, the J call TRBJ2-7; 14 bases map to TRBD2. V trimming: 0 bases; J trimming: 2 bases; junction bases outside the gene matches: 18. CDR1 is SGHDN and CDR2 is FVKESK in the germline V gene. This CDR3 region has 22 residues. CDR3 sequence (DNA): TGTGCCAGCAGCCAAGAAATGGACACGTCCGGACTAGCGGGAGGCTACGCCTACGAGCAGTACTTC. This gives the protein CASSQEMDTSGLAGGYAYEQYF.

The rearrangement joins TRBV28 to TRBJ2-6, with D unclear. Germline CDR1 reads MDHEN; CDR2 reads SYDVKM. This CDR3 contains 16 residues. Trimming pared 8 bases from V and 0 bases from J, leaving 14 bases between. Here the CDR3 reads CASRALGNSGANVLTF. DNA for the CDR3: TGTGCCAGCCGAGCGCTGGGAAACTCTGGGGCCAACGTCCTGACTTTC.

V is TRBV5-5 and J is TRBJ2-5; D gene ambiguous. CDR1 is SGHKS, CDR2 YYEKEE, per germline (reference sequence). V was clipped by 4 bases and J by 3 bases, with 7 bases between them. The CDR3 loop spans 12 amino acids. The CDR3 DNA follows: TGTGCCAGCAGCACCTTGAAAGAGACCCAGTACTTC. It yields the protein CASSTLKETQYF.

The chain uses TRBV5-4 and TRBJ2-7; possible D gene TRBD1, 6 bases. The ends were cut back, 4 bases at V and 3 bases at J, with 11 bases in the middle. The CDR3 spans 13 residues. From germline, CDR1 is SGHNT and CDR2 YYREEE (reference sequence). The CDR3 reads CASSLRGDYEQYF. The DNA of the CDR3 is TGTGCCAGCAGCCTCAGGGGTGACTACGAGCAGTACTTC.

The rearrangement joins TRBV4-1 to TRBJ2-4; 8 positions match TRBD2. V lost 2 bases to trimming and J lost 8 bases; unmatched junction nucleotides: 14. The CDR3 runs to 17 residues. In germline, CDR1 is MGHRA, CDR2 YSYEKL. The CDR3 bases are TGCGCCAGCAGCCAACAACCGGGACTAGAGGGAGCCTACATTCAGTACTTC. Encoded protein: CASSQQPGLEGAYIQYF.

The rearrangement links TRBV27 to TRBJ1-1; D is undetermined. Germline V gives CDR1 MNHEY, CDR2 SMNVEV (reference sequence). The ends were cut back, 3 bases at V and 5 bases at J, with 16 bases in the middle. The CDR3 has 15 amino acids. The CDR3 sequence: CASSLNYKGWTEAFF. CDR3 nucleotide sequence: TGTGCCAGCAGTTTGAATTACAAGGGTTGGACTGAAGCTTTCTTT.

The CDR3 loop is CASSSGTGEGFYEQYF. The CDR3 DNA reads as TGTGCCAGCAGCTCCGGGACAGGTGAGGGTTTCTACGAGCAGTACTTC. This rearrangement joins TRBV7-9 to TRBJ2-7; 8 bases are a match to TRBD1. This CDR3 contains 16 residues. V shed 4 bases and J 3 bases; nucleotides not matched to a gene: 11. Germline CDR1 SEHNR, CDR2 FQNEAQ (reference sequence).

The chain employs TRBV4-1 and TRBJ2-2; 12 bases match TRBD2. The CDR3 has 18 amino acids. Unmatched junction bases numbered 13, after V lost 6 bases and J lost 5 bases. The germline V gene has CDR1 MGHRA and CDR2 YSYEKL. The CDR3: CASSPTLAGGFGTGELFF. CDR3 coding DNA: TGCGCCAGCAGTCCCACCCTAGCGGGAGGGTTTGGGACCGGGGAGCTGTTTTTT.

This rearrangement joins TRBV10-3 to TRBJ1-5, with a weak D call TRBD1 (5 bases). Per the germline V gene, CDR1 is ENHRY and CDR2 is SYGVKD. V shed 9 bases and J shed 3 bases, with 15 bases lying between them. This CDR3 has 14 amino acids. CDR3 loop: CAISLPGINQPQHF. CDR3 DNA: TGTGCCATATCCCTCCCAGGGATCAATCAGCCCCAGCATTTT.

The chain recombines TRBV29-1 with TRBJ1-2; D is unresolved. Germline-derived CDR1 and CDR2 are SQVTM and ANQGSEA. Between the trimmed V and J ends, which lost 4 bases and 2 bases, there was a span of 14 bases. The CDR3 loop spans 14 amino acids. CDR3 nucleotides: TGCAGCGTTGGGACCGGAGAGGGCAACTATGGCTACACCTTC. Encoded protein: CSVGTGEGNYGYTF.

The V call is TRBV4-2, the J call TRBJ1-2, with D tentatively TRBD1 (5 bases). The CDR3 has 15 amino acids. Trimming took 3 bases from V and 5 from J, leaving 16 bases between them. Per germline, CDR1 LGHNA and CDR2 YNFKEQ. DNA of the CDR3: TGTGCCAGCAGCCACGACGGGGGGACGGCGTATGGCTACACCTTC. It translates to CASSHDGGTAYGYTF.

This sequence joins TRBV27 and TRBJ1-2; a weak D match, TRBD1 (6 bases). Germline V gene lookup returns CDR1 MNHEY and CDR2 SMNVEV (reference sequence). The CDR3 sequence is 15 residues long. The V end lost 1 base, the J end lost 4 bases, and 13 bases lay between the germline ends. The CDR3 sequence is CASSLFGGGIYGYTF. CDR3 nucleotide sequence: TGTGCCAGCAGTTTATTTGGGGGCGGAATCTATGGCTACACCTTC.

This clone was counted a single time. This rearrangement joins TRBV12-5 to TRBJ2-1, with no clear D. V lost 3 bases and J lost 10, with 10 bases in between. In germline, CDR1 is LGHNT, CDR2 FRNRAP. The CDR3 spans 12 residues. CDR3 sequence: CASGLDTREQFF. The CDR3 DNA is TGTGCTAGTGGTTTAGACACGAGAGAGCAGTTCTTC.

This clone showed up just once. The CDR3 spells CASSLSGGYTEAFF. As DNA, the CDR3 is TGTGCCAGCAGTTTATCGGGAGGTTACACTGAAGCTTTCTTT. J is TRBJ1-1 and V is TRBV27; D ambiguous. V shed 0 bases and J shed 3 bases, with 8 bases lying between them. Germline CDR1 and CDR2: MNHEY and SMNVEV (reference sequence). The CDR3 loop spans 14 amino acids.

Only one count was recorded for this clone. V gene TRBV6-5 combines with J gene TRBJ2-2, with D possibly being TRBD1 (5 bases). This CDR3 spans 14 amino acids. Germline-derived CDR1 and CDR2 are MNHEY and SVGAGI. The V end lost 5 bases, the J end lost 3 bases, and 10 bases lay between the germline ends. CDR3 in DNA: TGTGCCAGCAGTCCCGGACATTACACCGGGGAGCTGTTTTTT. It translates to CASSPGHYTGELFF.

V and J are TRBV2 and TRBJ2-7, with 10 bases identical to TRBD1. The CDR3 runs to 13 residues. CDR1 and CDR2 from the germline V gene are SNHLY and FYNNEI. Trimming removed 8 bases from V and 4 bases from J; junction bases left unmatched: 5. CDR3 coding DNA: TGTGCCAGCGAAGGACAGGGGGGATACGAGCAGTACTTC. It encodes CASEGQGGYEQYF.

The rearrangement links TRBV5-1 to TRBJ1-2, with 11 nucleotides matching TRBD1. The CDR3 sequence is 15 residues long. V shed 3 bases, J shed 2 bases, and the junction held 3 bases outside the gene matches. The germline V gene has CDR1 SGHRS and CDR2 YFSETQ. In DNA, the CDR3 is TGCGCCAGCAGCTGGACAGGGGGCGCAAACTATGGCTACACCTTC. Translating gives CASSWTGGANYGYTF.

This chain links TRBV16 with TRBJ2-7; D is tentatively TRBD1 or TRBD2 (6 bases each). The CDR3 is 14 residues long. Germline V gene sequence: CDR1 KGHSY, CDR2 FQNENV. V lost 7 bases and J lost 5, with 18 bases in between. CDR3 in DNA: TGTGCCAGCACCCTTACCATAGGGGGGAACGAGCAGTACTTC. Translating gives CASTLTIGGNEQYF.